This is a list of T cell receptor beta chains from one sample in a study of blood T cells in healthy people across ages. TCRdb processed the 5' RACE reads anew with MiXCR; each CDR3 protein has one entry. This table holds fewer than 950,000 distinct CDR3 sequences, 35% to 40% found once. The sample taken for sequencing was blood. Receptor source: a man in his late teens or twenties in good health. Both conserved end residues are part of each CDR3. Fields, in order: V gene, J gene, D gene, clone size, CDR3 DNA, CDR3 protein. D genes are given only for firm matches. Clone size appears in some rows only: once, few, many, or a class for an expanded clone.

>TRBV5-1|TRBJ2-3|-|few
TGCGCCAGCAGCTGGCGGGGAGTGGATACGCAGTATTTT
CASSWRGVDTQYF
>TRBV12-3/TRBV12-4|TRBJ2-1|TRBD2|few
TGTGCCAGCAGCCCGACGGGGGGGGGTATCGATGAGCAGTTCTTC
CASSPTGGGIDEQFF
>TRBV20-1|TRBJ2-1|-|-
TGCAGTGCTAGAGATCTCCCTACCGGGGGAAGCGAGCAGTTCTTC
CSARDLPTGGSEQFF
>TRBV6-2/TRBV6-3|TRBJ2-1|TRBD2|-
TGTGCCAGCAGTTACACCCGACTAGCCGATGAGCAGTTCTTC
CASSYTRLADEQFF
>TRBV18|TRBJ1-1|-|-
TGTGCCGGCTCACCACTTACAACGAACGCGAACACTGAAGCTTTCTTT
CAGSPLTTNANTEAFF
>TRBV6-5|TRBJ1-1|TRBD1|-
TGTGCCAGCAGTTCCAGGACAGGGACCATGAACACTGAAGCTTTCTTT
CASSSRTGTMNTEAFF
>TRBV9|TRBJ1-1|-|-
TGTGCCAGCAGCGCCGGGACATTGAACACTGAAGCTTTCTTT
CASSAGTLNTEAFF
>TRBV20-1|TRBJ2-2|TRBD2|few
TGCAGTGCTAGAGATGGACTAGCGTCCAACACCGGGGAGCTGTTTTTT
CSARDGLASNTGELFF
>TRBV28|TRBJ1-6|-|few
TGTGCCAGCACCCTCGCGGGGGGTTTAGCTTCACCCCTCCACTTT
CASTLAGGLASPLHF
>TRBV7-9|TRBJ2-1|TRBD2|-
TGTGCCAGCAGCCCCCGGGGGGGCCTAGACTACAATGAGCAGGTCTTC
CASSPRGGLDYNEQVF
>TRBV11-2|TRBJ2-5|TRBD2|-
TGTGCCAGCAGGTCACGTCTAGCGGGGGGGAAAGAGACCCAGTACTTC
CASRSRLAGGKETQYF
>TRBV4-3|TRBJ2-2|-|-
TGCGCCAGCGGCAGATCCGACAGAATTGGATCCACCGGGGAGCTGTTTTTT
CASGRSDRIGSTGELFF
>TRBV10-3|TRBJ1-1|-|few
TGTGCCATTAAGGCCCAGGGGAGTAACACTGAAGCTTTCTTT
CAIKAQGSNTEAFF
>TRBV9|TRBJ2-7|-|many
TGTGCCAGCAGCGCATCCTCTGGCGGGGTCTACGAGCAGTACTTC
CASSASSGGVYEQYF
>TRBV7-2|TRBJ1-5|-|-
TGTGCCAGCAGCCAAATGGGTCGTAGCAATCAGCCCCAGCATTTT
CASSQMGRSNQPQHF
>TRBV7-2|TRBJ2-1|-|-
TGTGCCAGCAGCTTAGGAGACGTCTCTACCTACAATGAGCAGTTCTTC
CASSLGDVSTYNEQFF
>TRBV5-6|TRBJ2-1|TRBD2|many
TGTGCCAGTTGCCTACTAGCGGGGCTCTACAATGAGCAGTTCTTC
CASCLLAGLYNEQFF
>TRBV7-3|TRBJ2-7|-|few
TGTGCCAGCAGCCGAGGAGTGGGGTACGAGCAGTACTTC
CASSRGVGYEQYF
>TRBV4-3|TRBJ2-1|-|-
TGCGCCAGCAGCCAAGAGCCCAGGGCGGGTGAGCAGTTCTTC
CASSQEPRAGEQFF
>TRBV4-1|TRBJ1-1|-|few
TGCGCCAGCAGCCAAGGGGGGACATCGAACACTGAAGCTTTCTTT
CASSQGGTSNTEAFF
>TRBV5-1|TRBJ2-3|TRBD2|-
TGCGCCAGCAGCTACGAAATAGCGGGGAGCAGCACAGATACGCAGTATTTT
CASSYEIAGSSTDTQYF
>TRBV28|TRBJ2-3|TRBD1|-
TGTGCCAGCAGCGTACCGGGACAGAGAGGAGATACGCAGTATTTT
CASSVPGQRGDTQYF
>TRBV4-2|TRBJ2-3|TRBD1|-
TGTGCCAACAGCCAAGAGAAGGGGGCAGATGCGCAGTATTTT
CANSQEKGADAQYF
>TRBV4-1|TRBJ2-7|TRBD2|few
TGCGCCAGCAGCCAATGGGCTAGCGGGGGGGCCTCCTACAATGAGCAGTACTTC
CASSQWASGGASYNEQYF
>TRBV21-1|TRBJ2-4|-|-
TGTGCCAGCAGCAAAGAAGGTTCCCGAGGGCAGTACTTC
CASSKEGSRGQYF
>TRBV12-3/TRBV12-4|TRBJ2-7|-|-
TGTGCCAGCCGGTCGGGAATCGGTAACTACGAGCAGTACTTC
CASRSGIGNYEQYF
>TRBV5-1|TRBJ2-1|-|-
TGCGCCAGCAGCCCCGAGGCGGGGTCCATGCCCTCCTACAATGAGCAGTTCTTC
CASSPEAGSMPSYNEQFF
>TRBV7-9|TRBJ1-5|-|once
TGTGCCAGCAGCACAGAGGGGGTGGGCAATCAGCCCCAGCATTTT
CASSTEGVGNQPQHF
>TRBV20-1|TRBJ2-1|TRBD2|many
TGCAGTGCCCAGCGGGGACACAATGAGCAGTTCTTC
CSAQRGHNEQFF
>TRBV10-3|TRBJ2-1|-|-
TGTGCCATCACCGATGGCAATGAGCAGTTCTTC
CAITDGNEQFF
>TRBV20-1|TRBJ1-5|-|few
TGCAGTGCTAAACGGGGTCAGCCCCAGCATTTT
CSAKRGQPQHF
>TRBV7-9|TRBJ1-6|-|few
TGTGCCAGCAGCCCACGGGTCTTCTCCTATAATTCACCCCTCCACTTT
CASSPRVFSYNSPLHF
>TRBV5-1|TRBJ1-2|-|many
TGTGCCAGCAGCTTGGGGGATAACTATGGCTACACCTTC
CASSLGDNYGYTF
>TRBV12-3/TRBV12-4|TRBJ1-5|-|many
TGTGCCAGCAGTTTATGGAGAAGTCAGCCCCAGCATTTT
CASSLWRSQPQHF
>TRBV6-2/TRBV6-3|TRBJ2-1|TRBD2|-
TGTGCCAGCTCGGGACTAGCGGGGGTGAGCAAGTTCTTC
CASSGLAGVSKFF
>TRBV27|TRBJ2-5|TRBD1|few
TGTGCCAGCAGTTCCGGGACAGGGGGCTTGGAGACCCAGTACTTC
CASSSGTGGLETQYF
>TRBV6-5|TRBJ2-5|-|many
TGTGCCACCCGGAAGGGTAGCAAGGAGACCCAGTACTTC
CATRKGSKETQYF
>TRBV2|TRBJ1-1|-|few
TGTGCCAGCAGTACAAGCAACACTGAAGCTTTCTTT
CASSTSNTEAFF
>TRBV28|TRBJ1-4|-|-
TGTGCCAGCAGCTGGGGATCGGAAGAAAAACTGTTTTTT
CASSWGSEEKLFF
>TRBV7-3|TRBJ1-2|-|many
TGTGCCAGCAGCTTGGGACGGAGTTATGGCTACACCTTC
CASSLGRSYGYTF
>TRBV20-1|TRBJ1-2|-|-
TGCAGTGCTAGAGGCAGGGCCGCATCAAATGATGGCTACACCTTC
CSARGRAASNDGYTF
>TRBV4-3|TRBJ2-1|-|few
TGCGCCAGCAGCCAAGATTGGGGACAGCGGGGATACAATGAGCAGTTCTTC
CASSQDWGQRGYNEQFF
>TRBV6-5|TRBJ2-5|-|-
TGTGCCAGCAGAACCCCGGACAGTGCGAACAATGAGCAGTACTTC
CASRTPDSANNEQYF
>TRBV30|TRBJ2-1|TRBD1|few
TGTGCCTGGACAGGGGGCAATGAGCAGTTCTTC
CAWTGGNEQFF
>TRBV2|TRBJ1-1|TRBD1|-
TGTGCCAGCATCAAAGACAGGGCGAACACTGAAGCTTTCTTT
CASIKDRANTEAFF
>TRBV21-1|TRBJ2-3|-|-
TGTGCCAGCAGCAAAGTTGACTTAGCGGGGGGCCGCTGCACAGATACGCAGTATTTT
CASSKVDLAGGRCTDTQYF
>TRBV5-1|TRBJ2-5|TRBD1|-
TGCGCCGGCAGCGCGGGACAGGGAGGAGAGACCCAGTACTTC
CAGSAGQGGETQYF
>TRBV12-3/TRBV12-4|TRBJ2-1|TRBD2|many
TGTGCCAGCAGTTCGGGACTACCGAGGGGGTTCTTC
CASSSGLPRGFF
>TRBV5-5|TRBJ1-2|-|-
TGTGCCAGCAGCGTTGACAGCTCTAACTATGGCTACACCTTC
CASSVDSSNYGYTF
>TRBV11-2|TRBJ2-7|TRBD2|once
TGTGCCAGCAGCTTTGCAGCTGGGACTAGCTCCTACGAGCAGTACTTC
CASSFAAGTSSYEQYF
>TRBV12-3/TRBV12-4|TRBJ1-4|TRBD1|-
TGTGCCAGCAGTTTAAGGACCGGGACAGGGGTTGAAAAACTGTTTTTT
CASSLRTGTGVEKLFF
>TRBV5-1|TRBJ2-4|-|few
TGCGCCAGCAGCTTGGAAGCACGGCCTATGGTAGGCAAAAACATTCAGTACTTC
CASSLEARPMVGKNIQYF
>TRBV7-2|TRBJ2-5|-|-
TGTGCCAGCAGCTTAGTCGGAGGTGGGGTACAAGAGACCCAGTACTTC
CASSLVGGGVQETQYF
>TRBV20-1|TRBJ2-3|-|many
TGCAGTGCCCAACCGACAGATACGCAGTATTTT
CSAQPTDTQYF
>TRBV2|TRBJ1-6|-|few
TGTGCCAGCAGGGGATTCTCCTCGGGCTCCTATAATTCACCCCTCCACTTT
CASRGFSSGSYNSPLHF
>TRBV12-5|TRBJ2-7|-|few
TGTGCTAGTGGTTTAATCTCCCCCGGCCACGAGCAGTACTTC
CASGLISPGHEQYF
>TRBV24-1|TRBJ2-3|-|few
TGTGCCACCAGTGGCACAACAAGCCTTAGGCAGTATTTT
CATSGTTSLRQYF
>TRBV7-2|TRBJ2-7|-|many
TGTGCCAGCAGCTTAGGATTTGGCACCTCCTACGAGCAGTACTTC
CASSLGFGTSYEQYF
>TRBV3-1|TRBJ1-1|-|few
TGTGCCAGCAGCCTCTTCAGGGGTTCAGACACTGAAGCTTTCTTT
CASSLFRGSDTEAFF